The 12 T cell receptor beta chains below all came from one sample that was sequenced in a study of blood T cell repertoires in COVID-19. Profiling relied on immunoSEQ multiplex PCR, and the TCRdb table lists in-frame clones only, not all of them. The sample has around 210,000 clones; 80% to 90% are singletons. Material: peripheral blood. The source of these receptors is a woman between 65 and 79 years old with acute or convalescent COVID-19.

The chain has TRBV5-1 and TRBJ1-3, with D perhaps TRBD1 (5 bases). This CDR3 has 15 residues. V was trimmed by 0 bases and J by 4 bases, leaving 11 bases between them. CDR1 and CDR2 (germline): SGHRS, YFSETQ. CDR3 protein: CASSLAQGSGNTIYF. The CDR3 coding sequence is TGCGCCAGCAGCTTGGCTCAGGGATCCGGAAACACCATATATTTT.

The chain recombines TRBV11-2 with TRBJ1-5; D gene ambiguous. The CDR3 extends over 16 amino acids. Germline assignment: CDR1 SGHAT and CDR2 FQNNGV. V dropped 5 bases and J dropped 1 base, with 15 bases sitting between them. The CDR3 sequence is CASSPLSGVSNQPQHF. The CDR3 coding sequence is TGTGCCAGCAGCCCTCTCTCGGGAGTAAGCAATCAGCCCCAGCATTTT.

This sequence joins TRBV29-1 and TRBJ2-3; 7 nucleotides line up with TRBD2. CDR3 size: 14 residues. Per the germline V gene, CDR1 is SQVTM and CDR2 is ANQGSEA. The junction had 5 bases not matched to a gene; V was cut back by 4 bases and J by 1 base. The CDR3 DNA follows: TGCAGCGTTGGGGAGGGGCGCCGCACAGATACGCAGTATTTT. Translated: CSVGEGRRTDTQYF.

The chain's CDR3 is CASSPPGQGLYGYTF. The CDR3 DNA reads as TGTGCCAGCAGCCCCCCGGGACAGGGGTTATATGGCTACACCTTC. This chain joins TRBV27 and TRBJ1-2, with 10 bases matching TRBD1. Trimming at V came to 6 bases and at J to 5 bases, leaving 9 bases not matched to a gene. The germline gives CDR1 MNHEY, CDR2 SMNVEV (reference sequence). CDR3 length equals 15 residues.

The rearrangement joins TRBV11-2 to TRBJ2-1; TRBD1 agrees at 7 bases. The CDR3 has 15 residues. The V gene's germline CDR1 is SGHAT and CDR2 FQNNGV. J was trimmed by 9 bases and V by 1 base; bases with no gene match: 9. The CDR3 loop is CASSLGTLRDSEQFF. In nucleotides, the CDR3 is TGTGCCAGCAGCTTAGGGACTTTGAGGGACAGTGAGCAGTTCTTC.

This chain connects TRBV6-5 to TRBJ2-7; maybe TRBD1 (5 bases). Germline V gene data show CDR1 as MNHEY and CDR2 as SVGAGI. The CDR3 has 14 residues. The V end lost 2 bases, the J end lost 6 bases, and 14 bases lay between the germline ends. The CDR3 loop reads CASSYPGSASEQYF. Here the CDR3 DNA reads TGTGCCAGCAGTTACCCAGGGTCGGCTAGCGAGCAGTACTTC.

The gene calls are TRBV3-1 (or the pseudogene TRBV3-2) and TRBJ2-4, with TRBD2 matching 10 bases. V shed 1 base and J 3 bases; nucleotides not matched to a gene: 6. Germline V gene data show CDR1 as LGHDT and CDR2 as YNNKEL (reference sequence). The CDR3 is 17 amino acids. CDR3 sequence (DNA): TGTGCCAGCAGCCAAGGGAGCGGGGGGGCTGGCAAAAACATTCAGTACTTC. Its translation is CASSQGSGGAGKNIQYF.

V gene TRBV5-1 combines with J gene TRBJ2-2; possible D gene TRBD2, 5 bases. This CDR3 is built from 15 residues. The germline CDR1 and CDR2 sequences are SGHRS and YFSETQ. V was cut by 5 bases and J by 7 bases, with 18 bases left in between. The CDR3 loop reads CASRRIPLGDGELFF. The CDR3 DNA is TGCGCCAGCAGAAGGATCCCCCTCGGGGACGGGGAGCTGTTTTTT.

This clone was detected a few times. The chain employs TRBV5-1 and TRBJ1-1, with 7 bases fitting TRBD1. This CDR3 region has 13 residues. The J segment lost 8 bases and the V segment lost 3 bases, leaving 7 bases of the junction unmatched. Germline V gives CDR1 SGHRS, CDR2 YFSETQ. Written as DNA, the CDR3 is TGCGCCAGCAGCTCCGGGACAGTTGGAGAAGCTTTCTTT. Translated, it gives CASSSGTVGEAFF.

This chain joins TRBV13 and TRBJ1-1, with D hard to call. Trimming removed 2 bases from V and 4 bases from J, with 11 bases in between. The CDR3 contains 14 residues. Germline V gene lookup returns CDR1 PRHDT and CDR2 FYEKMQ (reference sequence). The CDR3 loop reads CASSLRGPSTEAFF. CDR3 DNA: TGTGCCAGCAGCTTAAGAGGTCCTTCCACTGAAGCTTTCTTT.

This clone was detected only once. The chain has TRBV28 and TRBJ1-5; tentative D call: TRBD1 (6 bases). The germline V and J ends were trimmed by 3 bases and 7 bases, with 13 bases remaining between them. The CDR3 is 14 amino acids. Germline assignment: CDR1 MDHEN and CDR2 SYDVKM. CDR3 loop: CASSLQGRGQPQHF. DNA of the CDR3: TGTGCCAGCAGTTTGCAGGGGCGAGGACAGCCCCAGCATTTT.

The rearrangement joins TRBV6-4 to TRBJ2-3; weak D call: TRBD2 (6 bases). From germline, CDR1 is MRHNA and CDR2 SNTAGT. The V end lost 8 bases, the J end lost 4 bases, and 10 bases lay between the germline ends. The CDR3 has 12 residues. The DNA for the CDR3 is TGTGCCAGCGGGTGGGGGGCAGATACGCAGTATTTT. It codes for CASGWGADTQYF.